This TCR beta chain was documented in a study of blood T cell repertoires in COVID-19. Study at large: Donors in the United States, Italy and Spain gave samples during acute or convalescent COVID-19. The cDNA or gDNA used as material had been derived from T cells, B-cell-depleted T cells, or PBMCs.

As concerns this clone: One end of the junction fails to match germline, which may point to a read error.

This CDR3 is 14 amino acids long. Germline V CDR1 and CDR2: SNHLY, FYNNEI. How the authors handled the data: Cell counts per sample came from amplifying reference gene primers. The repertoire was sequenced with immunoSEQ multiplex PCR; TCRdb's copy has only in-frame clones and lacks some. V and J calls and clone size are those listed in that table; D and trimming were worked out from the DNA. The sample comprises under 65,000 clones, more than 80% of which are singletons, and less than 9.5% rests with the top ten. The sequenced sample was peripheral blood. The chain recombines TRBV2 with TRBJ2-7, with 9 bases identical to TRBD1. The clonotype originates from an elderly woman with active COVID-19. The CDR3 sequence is CASSRQGVARAVDF. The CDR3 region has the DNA TGTGCCAGCAGCAGACAGGGGGTAGCTCGGGCGGTGGACTTC. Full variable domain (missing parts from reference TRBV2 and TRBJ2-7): EPEVTQTPSHQVTQMGQEVILRCVPISNHLYFYWYRQILGQKVEFLVSFYNNEISEKSEIFDDQFSVERPDGSNFTLKIRSTKLEDSAMYFCASSRQGVARAVDFGPGTRLTVT.